Listed below are T cell receptor beta chains from one sample, sequenced in a study of blood T cell repertoires in COVID-19. The protocol was immunoSEQ multiplex PCR, while the TCRdb copy is restricted to in-frame clones and leaves out a portion. The repertoire holds 200,000 to 250,000 clones, with about 88% as singletons. The specimen was PBMCs or T cells enriched from blood (not recorded which). These receptors were obtained from a woman in her 50s who had recovered from COVID-19. Both conserved end residues are part of each CDR3. The D gene is left open where the match is weak. Not every row has a clone size; where given, it reads once, few, many or a size class.

D gene	clone size	V gene	J gene	CDR3 DNA	CDR3 protein
.	.	TRBV6-4	TRBJ2-1	TGTGCCAGCTACTACTGGGATGACAGACCCTACAATGAGCAGTTCTTC	CASYYWDDRPYNEQFF
.	.	TRBV6-2/TRBV6-3	TRBJ1-2	TGTGCCAGCAGCCTAGACAGGAGCTATGGCTACACCTTC	CASSLDRSYGYTF
.	.	TRBV7-4	TRBJ2-7	TGTGCCAGCCGGGGCGGGGAGACGGACTCCTACGAGCAGTACTTC	CASRGGETDSYEQYF
TRBD2	.	TRBV6-5	TRBJ2-7	TGTGCCAGCAGTTACTCTCCTAGCGGGGAGCAGTACTTC	CASSYSPSGEQYF
.	.	TRBV10-3	TRBJ2-1	TGTGCCATCAGTGAGTCTATGAATGAGCAGTTCTTC	CAISESMNEQFF
TRBD2	many	TRBV11-2	TRBJ2-2	TGTGCCAGCAGCTTTCGGACTAGCACCGGGGAGCTGTTTTTT	CASSFRTSTGELFF
TRBD1	.	TRBV30	TRBJ1-1	TGTGCCTGTTCCCGGACAGGGGCGTTTATCGGCACTGAAGCTTTCTTT	CACSRTGAFIGTEAFF
TRBD1	.	TRBV19	TRBJ2-7	TGTGCCAGTAGAGGCCAGGGGGACTACGAGCAGTACTTC	CASRGQGDYEQYF
.	.	TRBV28	TRBJ2-3	TGTGCCAGCAGTCTCGACGTGACTGATACGCAGTATTTT	CASSLDVTDTQYF
.	.	TRBV11-2	TRBJ2-1	TGTGCCAGCAGCTTAGAATACCCGGGCTCCTACAATGAGCAGTTCTTC	CASSLEYPGSYNEQFF
.	.	TRBV19	TRBJ2-7	TGTGCCAGGCAATGGTCCGCGGCGGTCGGATCCGAGCAGTACTTC	CARQWSAAVGSEQYF
TRBD1	.	TRBV2	TRBJ1-6	TGTGCCAGCAGTGTACTAAATACAGGGGACTCACCCCTCCACTTT	CASSVLNTGDSPLHF
TRBD1	once	TRBV12-3/TRBV12-4	TRBJ1-6	TGTGCCAGCAGAAGGGACAGGGTCCCACCCCTCCACTTT	CASRRDRVPPLHF
TRBD1	.	TRBV3-1/TRBV3-2	TRBJ1-1	TGTGCCAGCAGCCTGAGACTTGGGACAGGGGGTCTCGGGGCTTTCTTT	CASSLRLGTGGLGAFF
TRBD1	.	TRBV29-1	TRBJ1-2	TGCAGCGTTGGGACAGGGGGTCGCTATGGCTACACCTTC	CSVGTGGRYGYTF
.	.	TRBV10-3	TRBJ2-7	TGTGCCATCAGTGGAGGAGGAGCCTACGAGCAGTACTTC	CAISGGGAYEQYF
TRBD1	once	TRBV15	TRBJ1-2	TGTGCCACCAGCAGACAGGCAGGGGGCTGGGATGGCTACACCTTC	CATSRQAGGWDGYTF
TRBD1	.	TRBV27	TRBJ1-2	TGTGCCAGCAGTTTCAGGGGGCTCTATGGCTACACCTTC	CASSFRGLYGYTF
.	.	TRBV7-3	TRBJ2-3	TGTGCCAGCAGCCCCGCCCCGTGGAGAACTAGCACAGATACGCAGTATTTT	CASSPAPWRTSTDTQYF
.	.	TRBV19	TRBJ2-5	TGTGCCAGTAGGAGACTAGTGGGGTCCCAAGAGACCCAGTACTTC	CASRRLVGSQETQYF
.	.	TRBV28	TRBJ2-1	TGTGCCAGCAGTAGCTGGCGGAAGACTGGGGAGCAGTTCTTC	CASSSWRKTGEQFF
.	.	TRBV3-1/TRBV3-2	TRBJ2-2	TGTGCCAGCAGCCAAGATCGCGGGGTGGGAACCGGGGAGCTGTTTTTT	CASSQDRGVGTGELFF
.	.	TRBV7-3	TRBJ2-3	TGTGCCAGCGCACTCGTAGGCACAGATACGCAGTATTTT	CASALVGTDTQYF
.	.	TRBV6-5	TRBJ1-2	TGTGCCAGCAGTTACAGCCTCCAATATGGCTACACCTTC	CASSYSLQYGYTF
.	.	TRBV2	TRBJ1-4	TGTGCCAGCAGTGAACAGGGGTCCCGGGAAAAACTGTTTTTT	CASSEQGSREKLFF
.	.	TRBV30	TRBJ1-1	TGTGCCTGGTGTCCCCTTTTGAACACTGAAGCTTTCTTT	CAWCPLLNTEAFF
.	.	TRBV5-1	TRBJ1-2	TGCGCCAGCAGCCCGACACCCAACTATGGCTACACCTTC	CASSPTPNYGYTF
.	once	TRBV7-3	TRBJ2-5	TGTGCCAGCAGCCCCACCAGCCGGGTGGAAGAGACCCAGTACTTC	CASSPTSRVEETQYF
.	.	TRBV3-1/TRBV3-2	TRBJ2-1	TGTGCCAGCAGCCAATACAGTGAGCAGTTCTTC	CASSQYSEQFF
TRBD2	.	TRBV29-1	TRBJ2-5	TGCAGCGTTGAACTAGCGGGTTTTGTCCAAGAGACCCAGTACTTC	CSVELAGFVQETQYF
TRBD1	.	TRBV7-6	TRBJ1-3	TGTGCCAGCAGCTTAACCATCACAGGGGTTGGAAACACCATATATTTT	CASSLTITGVGNTIYF
.	.	TRBV4-1	TRBJ2-7	TGCGCCAGCAGCCAAGGGGGGGGCAGGGGTTCCTACGAGCAGTACTTC	CASSQGGGRGSYEQYF
.	.	TRBV27	TRBJ1-4	TGTGCCAGCAGGCCCGGGCAGGGACTTAATGAAAAACTGTTTTTT	CASRPGQGLNEKLFF
TRBD2	.	TRBV6-6	TRBJ2-7	TGTGCCAGCAGCAGGACTAGCGGGAGTTCCAACGAGCAGTACTTC	CASSRTSGSSNEQYF
TRBD1	.	TRBV28	TRBJ1-2	TGTGCCAGCAGTTCCCCCCAGGGGGTGGGAGGCTACACCTTC	CASSSPQGVGGYTF